The present T cell receptor beta chain was sequenced within a study of cytomegalovirus exposure and HLA in healthy donors. The study, taken as a whole, reports: Immune exposure information comprised only CMV serostatus.

The CDR3 totals 16 residues. Germline values: CDR1 SGDLS, CDR2 YYNGEE. The ends lost 0 bases at V and 1 base at J; junction bases unmatched: 4. The PCR made use of 60 Vbeta and 13 Jbeta primers. The assay was immunoSEQ multiplex PCR, and TCRdb's table has in-frame clones only and misses some. The repertoire holds roughly 100,000 clones, with more than 60% as singletons. Worth noting for this clone: Its target is not known.

The sequence came from a male donor in good health and CMV-seronegative. V and J are TRBV9 and TRBJ1-3; 7 bases align to TRBD1. The sequencing sample was made of PBMCs. This CDR3 is CASSVGAGGSGNTIYF. In DNA, the CDR3 is TGTGCCAGCAGCGTAGGGGCAGGGGGTTCTGGAAACACCATATATTTT.